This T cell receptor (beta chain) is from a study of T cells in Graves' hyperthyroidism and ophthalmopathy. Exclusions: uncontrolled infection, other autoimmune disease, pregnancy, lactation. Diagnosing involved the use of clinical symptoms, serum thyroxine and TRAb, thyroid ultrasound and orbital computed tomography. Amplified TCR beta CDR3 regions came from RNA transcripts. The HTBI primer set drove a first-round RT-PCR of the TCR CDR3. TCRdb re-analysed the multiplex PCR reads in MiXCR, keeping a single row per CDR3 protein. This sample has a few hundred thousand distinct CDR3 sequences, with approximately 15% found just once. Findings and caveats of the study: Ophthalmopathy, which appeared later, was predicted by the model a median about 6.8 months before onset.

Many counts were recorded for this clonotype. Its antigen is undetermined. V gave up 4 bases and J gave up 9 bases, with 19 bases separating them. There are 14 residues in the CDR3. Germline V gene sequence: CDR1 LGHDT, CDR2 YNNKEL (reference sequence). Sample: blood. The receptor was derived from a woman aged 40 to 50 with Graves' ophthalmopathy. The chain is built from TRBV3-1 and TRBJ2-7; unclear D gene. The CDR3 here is CASSPGDTVGLQYF. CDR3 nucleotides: TGTGCCAGCAGCCCAGGAGACACCGTTGGCCTGCAGTACTTC.